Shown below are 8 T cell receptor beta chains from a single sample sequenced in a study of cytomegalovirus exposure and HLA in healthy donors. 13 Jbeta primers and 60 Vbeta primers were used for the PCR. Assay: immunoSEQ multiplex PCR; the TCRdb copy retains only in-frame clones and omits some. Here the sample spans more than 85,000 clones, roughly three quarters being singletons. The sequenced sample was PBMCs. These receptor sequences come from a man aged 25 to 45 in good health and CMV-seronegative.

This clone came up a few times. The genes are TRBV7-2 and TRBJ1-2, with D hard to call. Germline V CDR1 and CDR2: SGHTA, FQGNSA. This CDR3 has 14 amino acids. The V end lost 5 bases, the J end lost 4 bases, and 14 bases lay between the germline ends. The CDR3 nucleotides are TGTGCCAGCAGCATAAATCCCGGGTTCTATGGCTACACCTTC. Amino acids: CASSINPGFYGYTF.

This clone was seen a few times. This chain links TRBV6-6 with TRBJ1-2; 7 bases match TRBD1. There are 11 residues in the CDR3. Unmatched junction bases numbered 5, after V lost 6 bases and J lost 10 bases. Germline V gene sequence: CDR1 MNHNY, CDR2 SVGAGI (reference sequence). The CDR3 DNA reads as TGTGCCAGCAGCTACGGGACAGACTACACCTTC. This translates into CASSYGTDYTF.

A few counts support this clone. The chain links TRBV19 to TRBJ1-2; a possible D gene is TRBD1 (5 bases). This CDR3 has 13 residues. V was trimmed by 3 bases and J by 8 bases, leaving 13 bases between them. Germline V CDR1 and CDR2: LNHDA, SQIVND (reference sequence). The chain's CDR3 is CASSIPGSLGYTF. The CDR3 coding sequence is TGTGCCAGTAGTATTCCAGGGTCACTCGGCTACACCTTC.

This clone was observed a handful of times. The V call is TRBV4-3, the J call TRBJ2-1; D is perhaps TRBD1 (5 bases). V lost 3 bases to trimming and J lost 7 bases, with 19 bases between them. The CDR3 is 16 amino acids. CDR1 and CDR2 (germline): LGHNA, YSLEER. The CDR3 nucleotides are TGCGCCAGCAGCCACCAAAGTCGAGGAAAGGGGAATGAGCAGTTCTTC. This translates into CASSHQSRGKGNEQFF.

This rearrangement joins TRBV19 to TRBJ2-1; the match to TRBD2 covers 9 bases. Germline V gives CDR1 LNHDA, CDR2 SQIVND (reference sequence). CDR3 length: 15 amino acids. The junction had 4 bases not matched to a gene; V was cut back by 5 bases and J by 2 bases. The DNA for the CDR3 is TGTGCCAGTAGTTTGCGGGAGGGCCCCTACAATGAGCAGTTCTTC. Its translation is CASSLREGPYNEQFF.

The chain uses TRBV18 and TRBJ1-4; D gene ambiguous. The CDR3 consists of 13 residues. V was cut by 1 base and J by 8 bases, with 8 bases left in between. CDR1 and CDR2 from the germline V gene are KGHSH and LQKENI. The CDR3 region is CASSPRRLEKLFF. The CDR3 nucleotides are TGTGCCAGCTCACCACGGAGGCTGGAAAAACTGTTTTTT.

DNA of the CDR3: TGCGCCAGCAGCTTGGGGCAGGGAGGTGTCGAGCAGTACTTC. Translating gives CASSLGQGGVEQYF. The V and J genes are TRBV5-1 and TRBJ2-7; D perhaps matches TRBD2 (6 bases). Per the germline V gene, CDR1 is SGHRS and CDR2 is YFSETQ. The CDR3 covers 14 residues. V was shortened by 0 bases and J by 6 bases, with 13 bases between the two germline ends.

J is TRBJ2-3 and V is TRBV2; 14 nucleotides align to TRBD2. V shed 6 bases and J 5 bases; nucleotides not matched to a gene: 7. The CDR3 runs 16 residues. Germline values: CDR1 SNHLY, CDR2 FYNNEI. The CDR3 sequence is CASRATSGREKDTQYF. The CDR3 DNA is TGTGCCAGCAGAGCGACTAGCGGGAGGGAGAAAGATACGCAGTATTTT.